This T cell receptor beta chain was profiled in a study of T cell repertoires in cytomegalovirus infection. The overall study: Public TCR beta signatures indicated both CMV infection and matching HLA type.

For this clonotype: The antigen is unknown.

Whole-study findings and limits: Clonotypes of TCR beta that were HLA-C-restricted and CMV-specific dominated the ex vivo response. Summed public TCR beta family frequency identified CMV carriers bearing the relevant HLA.

In TCRdb, the reads were re-called with MiXCR into one record per CDR3 protein. The table records fewer than 900,000 distinct CDR3 sequences, about 28% of them present only once. The clonotype comes from a human donor in good health (CMV status not recorded). Some clones in this sample may be carry-over from other donors' samples. Sample: cultured CD8+ T cells from PBMCs, taken from culture after CMV antigen stimulation.

DNA of the CDR3: TGTGCCAGCAGTTTAAGAGGGGGTAAGGACTCTGGGGCCAACGTCCTGACTTTC. Amino acids: CASSLRGGKDSGANVLTF. The chain links TRBV28 to TRBJ2-6; weak D call: TRBD1 (6 bases). The CDR3 length is 18 residues. V gave up 2 bases and J gave up 0 bases, with 14 bases separating them. Germline assignment: CDR1 MDHEN and CDR2 SYDVKM.